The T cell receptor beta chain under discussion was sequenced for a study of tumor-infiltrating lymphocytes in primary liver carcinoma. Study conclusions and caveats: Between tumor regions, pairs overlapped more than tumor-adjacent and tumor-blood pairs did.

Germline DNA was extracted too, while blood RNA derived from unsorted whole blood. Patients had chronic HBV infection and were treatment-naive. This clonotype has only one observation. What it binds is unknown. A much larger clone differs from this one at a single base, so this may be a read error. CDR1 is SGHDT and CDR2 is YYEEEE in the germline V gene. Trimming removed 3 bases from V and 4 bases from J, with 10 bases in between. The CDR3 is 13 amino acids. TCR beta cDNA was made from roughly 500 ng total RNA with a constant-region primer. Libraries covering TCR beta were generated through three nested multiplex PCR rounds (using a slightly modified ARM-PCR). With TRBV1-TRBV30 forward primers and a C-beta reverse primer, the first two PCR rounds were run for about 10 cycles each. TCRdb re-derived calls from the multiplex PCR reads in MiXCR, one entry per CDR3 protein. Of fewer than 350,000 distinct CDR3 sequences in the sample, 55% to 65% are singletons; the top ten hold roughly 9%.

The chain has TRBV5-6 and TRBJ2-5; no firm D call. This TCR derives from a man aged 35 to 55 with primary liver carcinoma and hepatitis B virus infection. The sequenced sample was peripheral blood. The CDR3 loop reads CASSYRVSETQYF. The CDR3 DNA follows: TGTGCCAGCAGCTACAGAGTATCAGAGACCCAGTACTTC.